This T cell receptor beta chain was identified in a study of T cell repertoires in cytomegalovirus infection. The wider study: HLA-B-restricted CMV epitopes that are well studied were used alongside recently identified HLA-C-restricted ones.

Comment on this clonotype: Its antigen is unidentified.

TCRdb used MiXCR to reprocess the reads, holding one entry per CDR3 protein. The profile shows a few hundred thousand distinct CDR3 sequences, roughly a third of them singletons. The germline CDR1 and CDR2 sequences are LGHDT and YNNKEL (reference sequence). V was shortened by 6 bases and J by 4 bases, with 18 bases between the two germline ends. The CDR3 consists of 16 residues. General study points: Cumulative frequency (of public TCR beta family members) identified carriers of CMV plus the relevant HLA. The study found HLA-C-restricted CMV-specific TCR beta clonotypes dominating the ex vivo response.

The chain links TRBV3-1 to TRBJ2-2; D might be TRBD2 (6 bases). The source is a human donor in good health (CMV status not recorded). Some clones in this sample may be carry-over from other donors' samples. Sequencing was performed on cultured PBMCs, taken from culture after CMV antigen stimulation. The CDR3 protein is CASRPPGLGFTGELFF. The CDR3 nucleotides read TGTGCCAGCAGGCCTCCGGGACTGGGATTCACCGGGGAGCTGTTTTTT.